The sequence of this T cell receptor beta chain was determined in a study of cytomegalovirus exposure and HLA in healthy donors. Data came from immunoSEQ multiplex PCR; TCRdb stores just in-frame clones and leaves some out. The sample includes 55,000 to 85,000 clones, about 94% of them seen just once. V lost 6 bases and J lost 5; bases outside the gene matches: 11. The CDR3 covers 15 residues. Germline V lookup: CDR1 MNHEY, CDR2 SVGAGI. This chain links TRBV6-5 with TRBJ2-7, with 9 bases lining up with TRBD1. Material for sequencing was PBMCs. The clonotype originates from a woman in her late teens or twenties in good health and CMV-seronegative. CDR3 DNA sequence: TGTGCCAGCAGCCTACCCGGGACAGGGATCCACGAGCAGTACTTC. Translated: CASSLPGTGIHEQYF.